Each of the 25 T cell receptor beta chains below was sequenced from the same sample in a study of shared clonotypes between healthy human individuals. Clones were sequenced by immunoSEQ multiplex PCR, and TCRdb holds only the in-frame ones, with some missing. This table has roughly 2 million clones, 85% to 95% appearing once. Sequencing was carried out using naive CD4+ T cells sorted from blood. Noted subset: CD45RA+ positively selected. The receptors were gathered from a man between 18 and 29 years old in good health.

On this clone itself: A read error may account for a junction end that differs from germline. The chain joins TRBV4-3 to TRBJ2-3, with TRBD2 as a possible D gene (6 bases). The germline gives CDR1 LGHNA, CDR2 YSLEER. The CDR3 runs to 15 residues. The DNA for the CDR3 is TGCGCCAGCAGCCGGGGGACGGGAGTCACAGGTACGCAGTATTTT. Translating it yields CASSRGTGVTGTQYF.

This clone was detected only once. The rearrangement uses TRBV5-4 and TRBJ2-2; no definite D call. Germline CDR1 reads SGHNT; CDR2 reads YYREEE (reference sequence). The V and J ends lost 0 bases and 0 bases respectively, with 9 bases between them. CDR3 length: 16 residues. The CDR3 loop reads CASSLVVMSNTGELFF. The CDR3 DNA sequence: TGTGCCAGCAGCTTGGTTGTTATGTCGAACACCGGGGAGCTGTTTTTT.

The chain combines TRBV7-2 with TRBJ2-7; TRBD2 matches at 11 bases. The CDR3 is 15 residues long. V shed 6 bases and J 3 bases; nucleotides not matched to a gene: 7. Germline assignment: CDR1 SGHTA and CDR2 FQGNSA. The CDR3 is CASSLSSGGHYEQYF. The DNA for the CDR3 is TGTGCCAGCAGTCTTTCTAGCGGGGGGCACTACGAGCAGTACTTC.

CDR3 nucleotides: TGTGCCAGCAGGGCCTTATACACAGGGCAGCCCTATAATTCACCCCTCCACTTT. This translates into CASRALYTGQPYNSPLHF. V gene TRBV11-2 combines with J gene TRBJ1-6; TRBD1 might be the D (6 bases). The length of the CDR3 is 18 residues. V gave up 6 bases and J gave up 2 bases, with 20 bases separating them. Looked up from germline, CDR1 is SGHAT and CDR2 is FQNNGV.

The chain recombines TRBV30 with TRBJ2-1; the match to TRBD2 covers 11 bases. CDR1 is GTSNPN, CDR2 SVGIG, per germline (reference sequence). This CDR3 region has 18 residues. After removal of 2 bases from V and 2 bases from J, the junction contained 11 bases not matched to a gene. CDR3: CAWSPYSSGRATYNEQFF. Here the CDR3 DNA reads TGTGCCTGGAGTCCCTATAGTAGCGGGAGGGCTACCTACAATGAGCAGTTCTTC.

This chain uses TRBV29-1 with TRBJ2-1; D possibly corresponds to TRBD1 (5 bases). Trimming left V 6 bases short and J 2 bases short, with 8 bases between. Germline V gene sequence: CDR1 SQVTM, CDR2 ANQGSEA. This CDR3 has 12 amino acids. This CDR3 is CSVQATYNEQFF. CDR3 DNA sequence: TGCAGCGTACAGGCCACCTACAATGAGCAGTTCTTC.

This sequence joins TRBV11-2 and TRBJ2-7; 7 positions agree with TRBD2. The CDR3 extends over 18 amino acids. V dropped 5 bases and J dropped 1; count of bases not matched to a gene: 17. The germline gives CDR1 SGHAT, CDR2 FQNNGV. The CDR3 reads CASSPSNPGGGGSYEQYF. The CDR3 nucleotides read TGTGCCAGCAGCCCGTCCAATCCGGGAGGTGGTGGATCCTACGAGCAGTACTTC.

A single count supports this clone. This chain uses TRBV18 with TRBJ2-7, with D possibly called TRBD1 or TRBD2 (5 bases each). V was pared by 3 bases and J by 7 bases, with 10 bases between. The CDR3 sequence is 12 residues long. CDR1 and CDR2 from the germline V gene are KGHSH and LQKENI. The CDR3: CASSPTEGEQYF. The CDR3 nucleotides are TGTGCCAGCTCACCCACCGAGGGGGAGCAGTACTTC.

The chain is built from TRBV7-9 and TRBJ2-1; D may be TRBD1 or TRBD2 (5 bases each). Germline CDR1 is SEHNR and CDR2 is FQNEAQ (reference sequence). The CDR3 is 15 residues long. The ends were cut back, 5 bases at V and 2 bases at J, with 13 bases in the middle. The CDR3 reads CASSTSGTTYNEQFF. DNA for the CDR3: TGTGCCAGCAGCACTTCCGGGACCACCTACAATGAGCAGTTCTTC.

The chain uses TRBV28 and TRBJ2-1, with 8 bases lining up with TRBD1. The germline V gene encodes CDR1 MDHEN and CDR2 SYDVKM. Trimming removed 4 bases from V and 3 bases from J; junction bases left unmatched: 5. This CDR3 contains 15 residues. Here the CDR3 DNA reads TGTGCCAGCAGTTCCCCGGGACAGGACTACAATGAGCAGTTCTTC. As protein: CASSSPGQDYNEQFF.

This clone occurred once. The chain employs TRBV9 and TRBJ1-2; D not certain. This CDR3 is built from 15 residues. Germline V gene lookup returns CDR1 SGDLS and CDR2 YYNGEE. V was cut by 4 bases and J by 6 bases, with 19 bases left in between. The CDR3 here is CASSTPLDRKDGYTF. The CDR3 DNA is TGTGCCAGCAGCACCCCCTTAGACCGTAAAGATGGCTACACCTTC.

The chain is built from TRBV5-1 and TRBJ2-1; D not resolved. Trimming stripped 0 bases from V and 2 bases from J, with 12 bases between. CDR3 length: 16 residues. Germline V gene data show CDR1 as SGHRS and CDR2 as YFSETQ. CDR3 sequence: CASSLDWGGAYNEQFF. CDR3 bases: TGCGCCAGCAGCTTGGATTGGGGTGGCGCCTACAATGAGCAGTTCTTC.

V is TRBV27 and J is TRBJ1-5; D unclear. V lost 2 bases, J lost 2 bases, and 4 bases lay in between. The length of the CDR3 is 13 residues. Germline CDR1 reads MNHEY; CDR2 reads SMNVEV (reference sequence). The CDR3: CASSLAGNQPQHF. The DNA of the CDR3 is TGTGCCAGCAGTTTAGCGGGCAATCAGCCCCAGCATTTT.

This chain joins TRBV7-8 and TRBJ1-1; 7 positions match TRBD1. The CDR3 has 16 amino acids. Germline V gives CDR1 SGHVS, CDR2 FQNEAQ. V was clipped by 4 bases and J by 0 bases; unmatched bases: 8. The CDR3 sequence: CASSSRDSAMNTEAFF. The CDR3 DNA is TGTGCCAGCAGCTCTCGGGACAGCGCCATGAACACTGAAGCTTTCTTT.

This rearrangement joins TRBV30 to TRBJ2-7, with 13 nucleotides matching TRBD2. The V and J ends lost 2 bases and 2 bases, in that order; junction bases with no gene match: 3. Germline values: CDR1 GTSNPN, CDR2 SVGIG (reference sequence). This CDR3 has 15 residues. CDR3 loop: CAWSPGLAGPYEQYF. The CDR3 nucleotides read TGTGCCTGGAGTCCGGGACTAGCGGGACCCTACGAGCAGTACTTC. The full variable domain, its missing parts supplied by reference TRBV30 and TRBJ2-7, is SQTIHQWPATLVQPVGSPLSLECTVEGTSNPNLYWYRQAAGRGLQLLFYSVGIGQISSEVPQNLSASRPQDRQFILSSKKLLLSDSGFYLCAWSPGLAGPYEQYFGPGTRLTVT.

A word on this clone: Within the sample, other DNA sequences also encode this same CDR3. The V gene is TRBV18, the J gene TRBJ2-5; a weak D match, TRBD1 (5 bases). Germline V lookup: CDR1 KGHSH, CDR2 LQKENI. V lost 3 bases, J lost 5 bases, and 10 bases lay in between. The CDR3 has 13 amino acids. The DNA of the CDR3 is TGTGCCAGCTCACCTCAGGGTGTGGAGACCCAGTACTTC. It codes for CASSPQGVETQYF. The variable domain in full, completed from reference TRBV18 and TRBJ2-5, reads NAGVMQNPRHLVRRRGQEARLRCSPMKGHSHVYWYRQLPEEGLKFMVYLQKENIIDESGMPKERFSAEFPKEGPSILRIQQVVRGDSAAYFCASSPQGVETQYFGPGTRLLVL.

The chain carries TRBV7-8 and TRBJ2-1; TRBD2 is a possible D gene (6 bases). The CDR3 consists of 13 residues. CDR1 and CDR2 from the germline V gene are SGHVS and FQNEAQ. V dropped 4 bases and J dropped 10 bases, with 14 bases sitting between them. CDR3 nucleotide sequence: TGTGCCAGCAGCTGGGACTGGCCCTCGGAGCAGTTCTTC. The encoded protein is CASSWDWPSEQFF. The full variable domain, completed using reference TRBV7-8 and TRBJ2-1, is GAGVSQSPRYKVAKRGQDVALRCDPISGHVSLFWYQQALGQGPEFLTYFQNEAQLDKSGLPSDRFFAERPEGSVSTLKIQRTQQEDSAVYLCASSWDWPSEQFFGPGTRLTVL.

The chain uses TRBV5-4 and TRBJ1-1; a weak D match, TRBD1 (6 bases). CDR1 and CDR2 from the germline V gene are SGHNT and YYREEE (reference sequence). The CDR3 has 15 amino acids. The germline V and J ends were trimmed by 4 bases and 0 bases, with 13 bases remaining between them. CDR3 sequence: CASSQQGFMNTEAFF. In nucleotides, the CDR3 is TGTGCCAGCAGCCAACAGGGATTTATGAACACTGAAGCTTTCTTT.

The chain has TRBV15 and TRBJ1-4; perhaps TRBD1 as D (6 bases). Deletions cut 0 bases from V and 8 bases from J, with 16 bases between. Germline V lookup: CDR1 LNHNV, CDR2 YYDKDF (reference sequence). CDR3 length: 16 amino acids. This CDR3 reads CATSRETQGWREKLFF. The CDR3 nucleotides read TGTGCCACCAGCAGAGAGACACAGGGATGGAGAGAAAAACTGTTTTTT.

The rearrangement uses TRBV6-1 and TRBJ2-1; possible D gene TRBD2, 6 bases. The CDR3 is 15 amino acids. The germline V gene has CDR1 MNHNS and CDR2 SASEGT. Trimming took 4 bases from V and 2 from J, leaving 12 bases between them. CDR3 protein: CASSVDGGTYNEQFF. CDR3 in DNA: TGTGCCAGCAGTGTAGACGGGGGAACCTACAATGAGCAGTTCTTC.

The V gene is TRBV30, the J gene TRBJ2-3; maybe TRBD2 (5 bases). This CDR3 region has 16 residues. V gave up 0 bases and J gave up 6 bases, with 19 bases separating them. The germline CDR1 and CDR2 sequences are GTSNPN and SVGIG (reference sequence). The CDR3 DNA follows: TGTGCCTGGAGTGTGGGGAGAAGCCCTCCCCGGGATACGCAGTATTTT. As protein: CAWSVGRSPPRDTQYF.

The chain carries TRBV5-1 and TRBJ1-2, with 8 bases fitting TRBD1. J lost 8 bases, V lost 0 bases, and 9 bases had no gene match. The CDR3 is made up of 15 amino acids. Germline V gene sequence: CDR1 SGHRS, CDR2 YFSETQ. The CDR3 DNA follows: TGCGCCAGCAGCTTGGCCCAGGGGGCGCAAGGGGGCTACACCTTC. Translating it yields CASSLAQGAQGGYTF.

The chain recombines TRBV9 with TRBJ2-7, with D perhaps matching TRBD1 or TRBD2 (6 bases each). Trimming stripped 3 bases from V and 2 bases from J, with 15 bases between. The CDR3 runs 15 residues. Per germline, CDR1 SGDLS and CDR2 YYNGEE. The CDR3 loop reads CASSADGGSPYEQYF. The CDR3 coding sequence is TGTGCCAGCAGCGCTGACGGGGGCAGCCCCTACGAGCAGTACTTC. The entire variable domain, with the rest obtained from reference TRBV9 and TRBJ2-7, is as follows: DSGVTQTPKHLITATGQRVTLRCSPRSGDLSVYWYQQSLDQGLQFLIQYYNGEERAKGNILERFSAQQFPDLHSELNLSSLELGDSALYFCASSADGGSPYEQYFGPGTRLTVT.

V is TRBV28 and J is TRBJ1-5, with a tentative D call TRBD1 (6 bases). Germline V lookup: CDR1 MDHEN, CDR2 SYDVKM. CDR3 length: 16 residues. Trimming removed 7 bases from V and 1 base from J, with 17 bases in between. CDR3: CASTLGGAGSNQPQHF. The CDR3 DNA sequence: TGTGCCAGCACCCTCGGGGGGGCAGGGAGCAATCAGCCCCAGCATTTT.

The rearrangement joins TRBV9 to TRBJ2-5; no firm D call. Per the germline V gene, CDR1 is SGDLS and CDR2 is YYNGEE. The CDR3 totals 11 residues. Trimming cost V 3 bases and J 7 bases, with 7 bases left between them. The CDR3 DNA reads TGTGCCAGCAGCGGTTATGGGACCCAGTACTTC. Encoded protein: CASSGYGTQYF. The variable domain in full, completed from reference TRBV9 and TRBJ2-5, reads DSGVTQTPKHLITATGQRVTLRCSPRSGDLSVYWYQQSLDQGLQFLIQYYNGEERAKGNILERFSAQQFPDLHSELNLSSLELGDSALYFCASSGYGTQYFGPGTRLLVL.